Below, one T cell receptor (beta chain) is given with its context. The assay was immunoSEQ multiplex PCR, and TCRdb's table has in-frame clones only and misses some. The sample lists about 350,000 clones, roughly 87% occurring once. The sample belongs to a study of blood T cell repertoires in COVID-19. Germline V CDR1 and CDR2: MNHEY, SMNVEV (reference sequence). The CDR3 has 15 residues. V shed 2 bases, J shed 5 bases, and the junction held 7 bases outside the gene matches. V and J are TRBV27 and TRBJ2-7, with TRBD2 matching 9 bases. Sequencing was performed on PBMCs or T cells enriched from blood (not recorded which). The source is a woman in her 30s who had recovered from COVID-19. CDR3 in amino acids: CASSLLIAGADEQYF. DNA for the CDR3: TGTGCCAGCAGTTTACTAATAGCGGGAGCTGACGAGCAGTACTTC.